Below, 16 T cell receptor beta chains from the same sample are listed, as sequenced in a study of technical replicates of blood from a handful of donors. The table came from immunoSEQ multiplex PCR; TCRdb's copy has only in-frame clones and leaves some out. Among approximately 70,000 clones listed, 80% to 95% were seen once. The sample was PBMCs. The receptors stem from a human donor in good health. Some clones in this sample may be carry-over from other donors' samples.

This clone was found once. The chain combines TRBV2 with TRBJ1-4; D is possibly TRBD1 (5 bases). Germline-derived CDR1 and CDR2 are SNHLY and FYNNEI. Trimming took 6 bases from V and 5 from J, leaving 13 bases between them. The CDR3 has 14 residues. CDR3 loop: CASRFGGGNEKLFF. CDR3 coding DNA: TGTGCCAGCAGATTCGGGGGAGGGAATGAAAAACTGTTTTTT.

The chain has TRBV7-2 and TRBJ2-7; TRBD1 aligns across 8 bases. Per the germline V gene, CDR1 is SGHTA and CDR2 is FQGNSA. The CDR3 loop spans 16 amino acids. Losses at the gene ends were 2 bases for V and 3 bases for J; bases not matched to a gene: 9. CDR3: CASSLPRTGYDYEQYF. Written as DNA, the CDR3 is TGTGCCAGCAGCTTACCCCGGACAGGGTATGACTACGAGCAGTACTTC.

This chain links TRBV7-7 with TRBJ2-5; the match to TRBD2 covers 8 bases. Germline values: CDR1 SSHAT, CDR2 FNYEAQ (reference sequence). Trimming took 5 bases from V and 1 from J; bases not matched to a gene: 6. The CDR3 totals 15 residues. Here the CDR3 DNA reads TGTGCCAGCAGCCCGCACCGGGGGGGCCAAGAGACCCAGTACTTC. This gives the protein CASSPHRGGQETQYF.

CDR3 DNA sequence: TGCGCCAGCAGCCAAGGAGAAGGCGGCGAGCAGTACTTC. Encoded protein: CASSQGEGGEQYF. The chain combines TRBV4-1 with TRBJ2-7; no definite D call. V was shortened by 1 base and J by 6 bases, with 10 bases between the two germline ends. The CDR3 runs to 13 residues. The germline gives CDR1 MGHRA, CDR2 YSYEKL.

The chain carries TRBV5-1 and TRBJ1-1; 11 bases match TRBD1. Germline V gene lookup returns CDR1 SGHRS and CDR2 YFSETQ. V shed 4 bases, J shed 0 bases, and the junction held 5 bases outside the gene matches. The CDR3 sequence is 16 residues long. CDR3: CASSPRTGGMNTEAFF. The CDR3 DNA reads TGCGCCAGCAGCCCGAGGACAGGGGGCATGAACACTGAAGCTTTCTTT.

The CDR3 nucleotides are TGTGCCAGTAGTACCAACAGGCGGGATAATGAAAAACTGTTTTTT. Protein product: CASSTNRRDNEKLFF. The V and J genes are TRBV19 and TRBJ1-4; D might be TRBD1 (5 bases). The germline V gene has CDR1 LNHDA and CDR2 SQIVND (reference sequence). The CDR3 is 15 amino acids. Trimming removed 4 bases from V and 4 bases from J, with 13 bases in between.

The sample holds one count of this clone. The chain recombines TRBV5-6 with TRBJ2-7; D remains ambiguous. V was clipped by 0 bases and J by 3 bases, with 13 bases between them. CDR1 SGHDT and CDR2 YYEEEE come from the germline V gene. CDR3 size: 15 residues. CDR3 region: CASSLAVRPGYEQYF. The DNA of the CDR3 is TGTGCCAGCAGCTTGGCCGTGCGGCCCGGCTACGAGCAGTACTTC.

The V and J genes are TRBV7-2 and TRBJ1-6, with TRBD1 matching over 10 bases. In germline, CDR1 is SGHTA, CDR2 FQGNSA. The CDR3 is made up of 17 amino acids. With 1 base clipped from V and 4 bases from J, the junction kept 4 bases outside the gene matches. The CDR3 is CASSLVWDRGYNSPLHF. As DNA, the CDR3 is TGTGCCAGCAGCTTAGTCTGGGACAGGGGTTATAATTCACCCCTCCACTTT.

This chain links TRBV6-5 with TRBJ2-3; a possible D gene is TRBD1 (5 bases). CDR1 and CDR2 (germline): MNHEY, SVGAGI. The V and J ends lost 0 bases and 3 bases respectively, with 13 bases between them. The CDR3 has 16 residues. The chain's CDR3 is CASSYSRQGKTDTQYF. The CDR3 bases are TGTGCCAGCAGTTACTCTAGGCAGGGAAAGACAGATACGCAGTATTTT.

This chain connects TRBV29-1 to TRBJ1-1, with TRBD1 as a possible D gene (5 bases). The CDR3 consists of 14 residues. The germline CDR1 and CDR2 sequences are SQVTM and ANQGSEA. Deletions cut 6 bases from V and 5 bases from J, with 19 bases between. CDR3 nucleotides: TGCAGCGTGGGGGTAGGGGCTGCGGGGACTGAAGCTTTCTTT. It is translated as CSVGVGAAGTEAFF.

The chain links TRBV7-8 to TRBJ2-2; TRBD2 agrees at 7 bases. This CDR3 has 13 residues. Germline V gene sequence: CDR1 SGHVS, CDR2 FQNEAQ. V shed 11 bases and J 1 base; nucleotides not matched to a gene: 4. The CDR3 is CAAGGENTGELFF. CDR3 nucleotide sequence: TGTGCCGCTGGGGGGGAGAACACCGGGGAGCTGTTTTTT. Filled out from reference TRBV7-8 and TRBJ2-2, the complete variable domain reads GAGVSQSPRYKVAKRGQDVALRCDPISGHVSLFWYQQALGQGPEFLTYFQNEAQLDKSGLPSDRFFAERPEGSVSTLKIQRTQQEDSAVYLCAAGGENTGELFFGEGSRLTVL.

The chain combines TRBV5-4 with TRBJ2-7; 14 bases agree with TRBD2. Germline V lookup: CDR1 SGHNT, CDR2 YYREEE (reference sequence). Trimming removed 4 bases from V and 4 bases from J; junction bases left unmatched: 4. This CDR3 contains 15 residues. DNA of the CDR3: TGTGCCAGCAGCAGACTAGCGGGAGGGTCTTACGAGCAGTACTTC. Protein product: CASSRLAGGSYEQYF.

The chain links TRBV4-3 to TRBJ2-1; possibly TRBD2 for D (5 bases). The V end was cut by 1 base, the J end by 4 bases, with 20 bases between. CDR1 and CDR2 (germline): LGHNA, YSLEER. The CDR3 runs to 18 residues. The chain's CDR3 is CASSQGFFLAPPYNEQFF. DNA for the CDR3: TGCGCCAGCAGCCAAGGTTTTTTTCTAGCCCCTCCTTACAATGAGCAGTTCTTC.

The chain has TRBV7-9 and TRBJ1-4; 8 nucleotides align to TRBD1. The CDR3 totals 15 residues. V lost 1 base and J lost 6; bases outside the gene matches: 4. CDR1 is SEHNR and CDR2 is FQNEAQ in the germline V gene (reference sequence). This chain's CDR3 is CASSLESGGYEKLFF. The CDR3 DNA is TGTGCCAGCAGCTTAGAGTCAGGGGGCTATGAAAAACTGTTTTTT. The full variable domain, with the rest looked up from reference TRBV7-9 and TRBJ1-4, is DTGVSQNPRHKITKRGQNVTFRCDPISEHNRLYWYRQTLGQGPEFLTYFQNEAQLEKSRLLSDRFSAERPKGSFSTLEIQRTEQGDSAMYLCASSLESGGYEKLFFGSGTQLSVL.

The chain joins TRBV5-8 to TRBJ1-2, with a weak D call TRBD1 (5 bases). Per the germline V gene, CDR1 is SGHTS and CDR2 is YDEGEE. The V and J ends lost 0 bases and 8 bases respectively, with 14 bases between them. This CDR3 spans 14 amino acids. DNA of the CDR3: TGTGCCAGCAGCTTGGGGGTAGGGGCTTACGGCTACACCTTC. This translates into CASSLGVGAYGYTF.

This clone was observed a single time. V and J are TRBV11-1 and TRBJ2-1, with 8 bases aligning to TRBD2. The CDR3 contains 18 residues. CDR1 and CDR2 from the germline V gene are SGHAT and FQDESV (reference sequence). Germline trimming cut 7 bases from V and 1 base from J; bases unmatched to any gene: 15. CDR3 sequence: CASTGGVMSPGSYNEQFF. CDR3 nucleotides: TGTGCCAGCACCGGGGGGGTGATGAGCCCGGGGTCCTACAATGAGCAGTTCTTC. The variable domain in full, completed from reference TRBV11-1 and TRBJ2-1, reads EAEVAQSPRYKITEKSQAVAFWCDPISGHATLYWYRQILGQGPELLVQFQDESVVDDSQLPKDRFSAERLKGVDSTLKIQPAELGDSAMYLCASTGGVMSPGSYNEQFFGPGTRLTVL.